The clone carrying this TCR beta chain was counted only a few times. Its specificity is not known. TCRdb re-analysed the 5' RACE reads in MiXCR, keeping a single row per CDR3 protein. The repertoire has 450,000 or so distinct CDR3 sequences, 20% to 25% of them found once; the top ten carry roughly 2.8%. This CDR3 contains 16 residues. Trimming took off 3 bases at V and 5 bases at J, with 19 bases between the two ends. This sample was taken from a study of identical twins. General study points: The presence of invariant MAIT and iNKT cells could partly confound analyses of zero-insertion sequences. While abundant cord blood beta clonotypes carried fewer insertions, memory repertoires showed no such pattern.

These data were also reused for a study on T cells expressing NK-cell markers.

Material: CD4+ T cells sorted from blood. The V gene is TRBV12-3 or TRBV12-4, the J gene TRBJ2-5; tentatively, D is TRBD1 (7 bases). The TCR sequence derives from a woman aged 18-29 years in good health. The CDR3 is CASSFQAGGAGETQYF. Written as DNA, the CDR3 is TGTGCCAGCAGTTTTCAGGCAGGGGGAGCGGGTGAGACCCAGTACTTC.